The clone carrying this T cell receptor (beta chain) has only a few counts. Its specificity is unknown. The source of the sample is a study of blood T cells in healthy people across ages. General study results and limits: A strong correlation between TCR beta diversity and naive T cell percentage was seen.

A minimum of 7 million PBMCs was isolated per sample. The second PCR ran about 7 to 12 cycles with a sample-barcoded 5' primer and J-beta primers. Via MiXCR, TCRdb re-called the 5' RACE reads, giving one row per CDR3 protein. The sample has 650,000 to 800,000 distinct CDR3 sequences, around 42% seen once. Sequenced material: blood. The TCR comes from a man aged 55 to 70 in good health.

The CDR3 DNA reads TGCAGCGTTGAAGATCAGGAGGGGGGACAGTTTGATACGCAGTATTTT. Residues: CSVEDQEGGQFDTQYF. The chain has TRBV29-1 and TRBJ2-3; weak D call: TRBD1 (7 bases). V lost 0 bases and J lost 6, with 19 bases in between. Germline loops: CDR1 SQVTM, CDR2 ANQGSEA. This CDR3 spans 16 amino acids.